This T cell receptor beta chain was captured by sequencing in a study of shared clonotypes between healthy human individuals. Trimming pared 1 base from V and 0 bases from J, leaving 9 bases between. Germline lookup yields CDR1 MDHEN and CDR2 SYDVKM. This CDR3 is 16 amino acids long. Assay: immunoSEQ multiplex PCR; the TCRdb copy retains only in-frame clones and omits some. The sample lists a few million clones; 85% to 95% were seen once. Material: naive CD4+ T cells from PBMCs. Subset given: CD45RA+ positively selected. The sequence was obtained from a man aged 18 to 29 in good health. Some clones in this sample may be carry-over from other donors' samples. V and J are TRBV28 and TRBJ1-4; D remains unclear. The CDR3 bases are TGTGCCAGCAGTTTATTTTCCCCAGCAACTAATGAAAAACTGTTTTTT. Translation gives CASSLFSPATNEKLFF.